This passage covers 29 T cell receptor beta chains from one sample sequenced in a study of cytomegalovirus exposure and HLA in healthy donors. Both 60 Vbeta primers and 13 Jbeta primers went into the PCR. Measured with immunoSEQ multiplex PCR; TCRdb has only the in-frame clones, and not every one. The sample has 150,000 to 180,000 clones, about 88% seen once. Sequences were obtained from PBMCs. All receptors derive from a woman younger than 30 in good health and CMV-seronegative.

V and J are TRBV9 and TRBJ1-5, with 7 nucleotides matching TRBD1. The CDR3 has 14 amino acids. The V gene's germline CDR1 is SGDLS and CDR2 YYNGEE. V was clipped by 2 bases and J by 1 base; unmatched bases: 0. CDR3 residues: CASSVGQSNQPQHF. As DNA, the CDR3 is TGTGCCAGCAGCGTGGGACAGAGCAATCAGCCCCAGCATTTT.

This clone was detected once. This chain links TRBV30 with TRBJ1-5; D call uncertain. The germline V gene has CDR1 GTSNPN and CDR2 SVGIG (reference sequence). Trimming left V 2 bases short and J 0 bases short, with 5 bases between. This CDR3 is built from 13 residues. In DNA form, the CDR3 reads TGTGCCTGGAGTCCAGGTAGCAATCAGCCCCAGCATTTT. This translates into CAWSPGSNQPQHF.

This chain joins TRBV18 and TRBJ2-1; the match to TRBD2 covers 12 bases. Unmatched junction bases numbered 11, after V lost 2 bases and J lost 6 bases. The CDR3 is 18 amino acids. CDR1 and CDR2 from the germline V gene are KGHSH and LQKENI. CDR3 region: CASSPGITGLAGGNEQFF. Written as DNA, the CDR3 is TGTGCCAGCTCACCAGGGATTACGGGACTAGCGGGCGGCAATGAGCAGTTCTTC.

The V gene is TRBV5-1, the J gene TRBJ1-2; 8 positions agree with TRBD1. Per the germline V gene, CDR1 is SGHRS and CDR2 is YFSETQ. This CDR3 has 14 amino acids. The junction had 6 bases not matched to a gene; V was cut back by 4 bases and J by 4 bases. CDR3 loop: CASSPGQEGYGYTF. The CDR3 DNA sequence: TGCGCCAGCAGCCCGGGACAGGAAGGCTATGGCTACACCTTC.

This clone was seen more than once but under ten times. This chain connects TRBV27 to TRBJ2-5; 11 nucleotides match TRBD1. The J call may be faulty, since TRBJ2-7 better matches the DNA end. Per the germline V gene, CDR1 is MNHEY and CDR2 is SMNVEV (reference sequence). There are 14 residues in the CDR3. CDR3 in amino acids: CASSRTGGAYEQYF. The CDR3 nucleotides read TGTGCCAGCAGCCGGACAGGGGGCGCGTACGAGCAGTACTTC.

The rearrangement links TRBV29-1 to TRBJ1-2, with D perhaps matching TRBD1 (6 bases). The CDR3 consists of 11 residues. The V end was cut by 6 bases, the J end by 8 bases, with 13 bases between. Germline V CDR1 and CDR2: SQVTM, ANQGSEA. The CDR3 sequence: CSVRGGKGYTF. The CDR3 nucleotides are TGCAGCGTCAGGGGAGGGAAGGGCTACACCTTC.

The chain couples TRBV30 to TRBJ2-2, with a weak D call TRBD2 (5 bases). This CDR3 region has 14 residues. CDR1 is GTSNPN, CDR2 SVGIG, per germline (reference sequence). V was pared by 0 bases and J by 0 bases, with 5 bases between. CDR3 coding DNA: TGTGCCTGGAGTGTCGGGGCGAACACCGGGGAGCTGTTTTTT. Encoded protein: CAWSVGANTGELFF.

The rearrangement links TRBV18 to TRBJ2-1; 11 bases agree with TRBD2. Germline assignment: CDR1 KGHSH and CDR2 LQKENI. This CDR3 region has 17 residues. J gave up 7 bases and V 3 bases, and 11 bases lay outside the gene matches. The CDR3 region is CASSPPQGASGRNEQFF. Written as DNA, the CDR3 is TGTGCCAGCTCACCGCCCCAGGGGGCTAGCGGGAGGAATGAGCAGTTCTTC.

The chain combines TRBV28 with TRBJ2-1, with 7 bases fitting TRBD1. The ends lost 2 bases at V and 14 bases at J; junction bases unmatched: 3. Germline V gene sequence: CDR1 MDHEN, CDR2 SYDVKM. This CDR3 spans 11 amino acids. The chain's CDR3 is CASSLRDSEFF. The CDR3 DNA follows: TGTGCCAGCAGTTTAAGGGACAGTGAGTTCTTC.

This chain joins TRBV28 and TRBJ2-7; D uncertain. The V end was cut by 2 bases, the J end by 4 bases, with 3 bases between. CDR3 length equals 11 residues. Germline values: CDR1 MDHEN, CDR2 SYDVKM. The CDR3 region has the DNA TGTGCCAGCAGTTTACTTTACGAGCAGTACTTC. Amino acids: CASSLLYEQYF.

The chain recombines TRBV2 with TRBJ1-1, with D possibly matching TRBD1 (5 bases). CDR1 and CDR2 (germline): SNHLY, FYNNEI. CDR3 length: 13 amino acids. The V end was cut by 5 bases, the J end by 10 bases, with 17 bases between. The CDR3, as DNA: TGTGCCAGCAGTACCCTCCCCAGGGAGGGAGCTTTCTTT. It is translated as CASSTLPREGAFF.

The gene calls are TRBV6-1 and TRBJ1-5, with 8 bases aligning to TRBD1. CDR3 length: 13 residues. The V and J ends lost 8 bases and 5 bases, in that order; junction bases with no gene match: 5. The germline V gene encodes CDR1 MNHNS and CDR2 SASEGT. CDR3 sequence (DNA): TGTGCCAGCGGGGACAGGTTTGATCAGCCCCAGCATTTT. Translating it yields CASGDRFDQPQHF.

The chain employs TRBV4-1 and TRBJ2-6; 8 bases map to TRBD2. CDR1 is MGHRA, CDR2 YSYEKL, per germline. V was pared by 2 bases and J by 2 bases, with 2 bases of the junction left unmatched. The CDR3 totals 16 residues. CDR3 bases: TGCGCCAGCAGCCAACGGGGACTAGCTGGGGCCAACGTCCTGACTTTC. It yields the protein CASSQRGLAGANVLTF.

The V and J genes are TRBV5-4 and TRBJ2-3, with 9 bases matching TRBD2. The V and J ends lost 0 bases and 3 bases, in that order; junction bases with no gene match: 2. CDR3 length: 15 residues. Per the germline V gene, CDR1 is SGHNT and CDR2 is YYREEE (reference sequence). As DNA, the CDR3 is TGTGCCAGCAGCTTGGACCTAGCGGGGACAGATACGCAGTATTTT. This translates into CASSLDLAGTDTQYF.

The V call is TRBV7-2, the J call TRBJ2-7, with 9 bases fitting TRBD2. The CDR3 consists of 15 residues. Germline assignment: CDR1 SGHTA and CDR2 FQGNSA. V gave up 4 bases and J gave up 3 bases; unmatched junction bases: 7. CDR3 sequence: CASSSGGSGSYEQYF. In DNA, the CDR3 is TGTGCCAGCAGCTCCGGGGGTAGCGGGAGCTACGAGCAGTACTTC. Full variable domain (outside the CDR3, taken from reference TRBV7-2 and TRBJ2-7): GAGVSQSPSNKVTEKGKDVELRCDPISGHTALYWYRQSLGQGLEFLIYFQGNSAPDKSGLPSDRFSAERTGGSVSTLTIQRTQQEDSAVYLCASSSGGSGSYEQYFGPGTRLTVT.

The rearrangement uses TRBV5-1 and TRBJ2-2; a possible D gene is TRBD1 (5 bases). The CDR3 has 17 amino acids. V was cut by 7 bases and J by 6 bases, with 25 bases left in between. Germline V gene sequence: CDR1 SGHRS, CDR2 YFSETQ. The CDR3: CASRPVGAGMVSGELFF. The CDR3 region has the DNA TGCGCCAGCCGGCCGGTCGGTGCAGGGATGGTGTCCGGGGAGCTGTTTTTT.

The chain combines TRBV9 with TRBJ2-1; 9 nucleotides agree with TRBD2. This CDR3 is 18 amino acids long. Germline CDR1 is SGDLS and CDR2 is YYNGEE. V shed 0 bases and J 5 bases; nucleotides not matched to a gene: 12. The CDR3 region is CASSVAPLGGRGHNEQFF. The CDR3 DNA sequence: TGTGCCAGCAGCGTAGCCCCCCTCGGCGGGAGGGGCCACAATGAGCAGTTCTTC.

This chain links TRBV6-1 with TRBJ2-5, with TRBD1 identical over 9 bases. The DNA end is a closer match to TRBJ2-7, so the J assignment may be wrong. Per the germline V gene, CDR1 is MNHNS and CDR2 is SASEGT. This CDR3 spans 14 amino acids. The CDR3 DNA sequence: TGTGCCAGCAGTGTACAGGGGGCCCTGGACGAGCAGTACTTC. Its translation is CASSVQGALDEQYF.

This clone was recorded only once. This chain uses TRBV9 with TRBJ1-6; perhaps TRBD1 as D (5 bases). The germline gives CDR1 SGDLS, CDR2 YYNGEE. Trimming shortened V by 3 bases and J by 7 bases, and 11 bases separated the two germline ends. CDR3 length equals 14 residues. CDR3 region: CASSDRQRNSPLHF. As DNA, the CDR3 is TGTGCCAGCAGCGATAGACAGAGGAATTCACCCCTCCACTTT.

The chain combines TRBV28 with TRBJ2-5; D remains unclear. V lost 3 bases and J 2 bases, leaving 16 bases between the germline ends. Per the germline V gene, CDR1 is MDHEN and CDR2 is SYDVKM. The CDR3 length is 16 residues. This CDR3 is CASSFHLRVTQETQYF. The DNA for the CDR3 is TGTGCCAGCAGTTTCCACCTCCGGGTCACTCAAGAGACCCAGTACTTC.

V gene TRBV6-5 combines with J gene TRBJ1-2; a possible D gene is TRBD1 (5 bases). The CDR3 runs 13 residues. Germline CDR1 and CDR2: MNHEY and SVGAGI. Trimming shortened V by 6 bases and J by 4 bases, and 12 bases separated the two germline ends. This CDR3 is CASRPTASYGYTF. The CDR3 DNA reads TGTGCCAGCAGGCCGACAGCCTCCTATGGCTACACCTTC.

The chain joins TRBV2 to TRBJ1-5; D is uncertain. Trimming cost V 6 bases and J 6 bases, with 18 bases left between them. The CDR3 extends over 15 amino acids. The V gene's germline CDR1 is SNHLY and CDR2 FYNNEI. CDR3 nucleotides: TGTGCCAGCAGCCCTTTCGGAGGGCCCTCTCAGCCCCAGCATTTT. Translated: CASSPFGGPSQPQHF.

This clone was seen only a few times. J is TRBJ2-7 and V is TRBV6-1; the D is unclear. The V end lost 1 base, the J end lost 4 bases, and 8 bases lay between the germline ends. Germline CDR1 is MNHNS and CDR2 is SASEGT. The length of the CDR3 is 13 residues. CDR3 in DNA: TGTGCCAGCAGTGAAGGGTTGAGATACGAGCAGTACTTC. It yields the protein CASSEGLRYEQYF.

This clone has a handful of counts. V usage is TRBV6-1 and J usage is TRBJ1-3; D is undetermined. Per germline, CDR1 MNHNS and CDR2 SASEGT. Trimming took 4 bases from V and 2 from J, leaving 9 bases between them. CDR3 length: 14 amino acids. The CDR3 loop is CASSVREAGNTIYF. CDR3 DNA sequence: TGTGCCAGCAGTGTCCGGGAGGCTGGAAACACCATATATTTT.

V and J are TRBV28 and TRBJ2-1, with 9 nucleotides matching TRBD2. Unmatched junction bases numbered 3, after V lost 2 bases and J lost 4 bases. Germline V gene sequence: CDR1 MDHEN, CDR2 SYDVKM. The CDR3 runs to 15 residues. The chain's CDR3 is CASSLGTSRYNEQFF. The CDR3 DNA sequence: TGTGCCAGCAGTTTAGGGACTAGCCGGTACAATGAGCAGTTCTTC.

V and J are TRBV7-6 and TRBJ2-1, with TRBD2 matching 12 bases. This CDR3 has 20 amino acids. CDR1 and CDR2 (germline): SGHVS, FNYEAQ. V lost 5 bases to trimming and J lost 1 base; unmatched junction nucleotides: 15. The CDR3 bases are TGTGCCAGCAGCCCGGGACTAGCGGGCCCTGGCCAAGCATCCTACAATGAGCAGTTCTTC. Translating gives CASSPGLAGPGQASYNEQFF.

The chain uses TRBV18 and TRBJ2-7, with 11 bases lining up with TRBD1. V was pared by 0 bases and J by 2 bases, with 9 bases of the junction left unmatched. The germline CDR1 and CDR2 sequences are KGHSH and LQKENI. The CDR3 consists of 18 residues. The CDR3 DNA is TGTGCCAGCTCACCACCGACCGGGGGACAGGGGGTCCCCTACGAGCAGTACTTC. Its protein product is CASSPPTGGQGVPYEQYF.

The V gene is TRBV6-6, the J gene TRBJ2-1; 9 bases agree with TRBD2. Germline loops: CDR1 MNHNY, CDR2 SVGAGI (reference sequence). CDR3 length equals 16 residues. With V trimmed by 2 bases and J by 5 bases, 7 bases remained unmatched. The DNA for the CDR3 is TGTGCCAGCAGTTACCCTAGCGGGATCCTTCACAATGAGCAGTTCTTC. Amino acids: CASSYPSGILHNEQFF.

CDR3 sequence (DNA): TGTGCCAGCAGCTTAGAGACAGCCCAAGAGACCCAGTACTTC. Translation: CASSLETAQETQYF. The chain joins TRBV7-2 to TRBJ2-5; the D gene is possibly TRBD1 (5 bases). From germline, CDR1 is SGHTA and CDR2 FQGNSA. The CDR3 runs 14 residues. The V gene lost 1 base and the J gene lost 1 base, with 7 bases spanning the gap.